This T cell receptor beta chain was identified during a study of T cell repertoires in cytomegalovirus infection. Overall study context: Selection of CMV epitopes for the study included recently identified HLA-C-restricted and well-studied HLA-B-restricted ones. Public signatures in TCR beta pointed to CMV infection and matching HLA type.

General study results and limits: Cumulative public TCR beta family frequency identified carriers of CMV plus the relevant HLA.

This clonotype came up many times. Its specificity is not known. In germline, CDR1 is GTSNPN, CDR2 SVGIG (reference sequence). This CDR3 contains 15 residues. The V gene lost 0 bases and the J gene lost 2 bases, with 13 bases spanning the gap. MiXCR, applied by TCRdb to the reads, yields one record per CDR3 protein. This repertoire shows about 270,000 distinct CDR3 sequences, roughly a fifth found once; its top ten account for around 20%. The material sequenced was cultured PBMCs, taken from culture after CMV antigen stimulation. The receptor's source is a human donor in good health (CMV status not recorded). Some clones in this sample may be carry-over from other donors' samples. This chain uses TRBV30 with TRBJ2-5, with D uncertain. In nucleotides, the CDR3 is TGTGCCTGGAGTGTTAGGTCTTTGCTACAAGAGACCCAGTACTTC. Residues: CAWSVRSLLQETQYF.